This note documents a single T cell receptor (beta chain) sequence. Its antigen is as yet unknown. The assay was immunoSEQ multiplex PCR, and TCRdb's table has in-frame clones only and misses some. This table holds 130,000 to 150,000 clones, roughly nine tenths found once. These data come from a study of T cell responses to AZD1222 COVID-19 vaccine. Overall study results and limits: Among the donors, most were white British and more were female, and clonal diversity was possibly underestimated. Unmutated regions of variants are reportedly targeted by nearly half of spike-specific TCRs. There were repertoire samples only from the period after the peak T cell response. Receipt of two AZD1222 doses was followed by a rise in Spike-specific TCR breadth and depth.

This receptor was taken from an adult in good health. This material consisted of peripheral blood, taken on day 0 of AZD1222 vaccination.

CDR3 sequence (DNA): TGCGCCAGCAGCCAACCGGGACTAGCGGACGACTCCTACGAGCAGTACTTC. Translated, it gives CASSQPGLADDSYEQYF. This chain uses TRBV4-1 with TRBJ2-7; 11 positions match TRBD2. Germline V gene data show CDR1 as MGHRA and CDR2 as YSYEKL. CDR3 length: 17 amino acids. V gave up 2 bases and J gave up 0 bases; unmatched junction bases: 6.